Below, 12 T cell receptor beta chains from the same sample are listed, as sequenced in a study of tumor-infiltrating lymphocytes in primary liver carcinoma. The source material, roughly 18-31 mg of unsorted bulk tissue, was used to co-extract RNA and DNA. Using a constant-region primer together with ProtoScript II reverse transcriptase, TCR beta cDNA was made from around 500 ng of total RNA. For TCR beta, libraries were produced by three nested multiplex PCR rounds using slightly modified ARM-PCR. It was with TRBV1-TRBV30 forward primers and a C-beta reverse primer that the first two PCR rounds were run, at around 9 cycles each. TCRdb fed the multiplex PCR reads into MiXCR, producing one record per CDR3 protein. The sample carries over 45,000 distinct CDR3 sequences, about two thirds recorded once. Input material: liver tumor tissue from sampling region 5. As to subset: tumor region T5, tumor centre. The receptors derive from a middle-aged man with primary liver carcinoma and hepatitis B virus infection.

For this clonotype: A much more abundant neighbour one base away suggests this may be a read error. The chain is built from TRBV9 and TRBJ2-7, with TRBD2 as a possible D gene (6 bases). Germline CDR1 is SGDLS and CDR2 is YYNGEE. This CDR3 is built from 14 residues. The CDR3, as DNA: TGTGCCAGCAGCGTAGGGGGGGTCATGGACGAGAAGTACTTC. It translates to CASSVGGVMDEKYF.

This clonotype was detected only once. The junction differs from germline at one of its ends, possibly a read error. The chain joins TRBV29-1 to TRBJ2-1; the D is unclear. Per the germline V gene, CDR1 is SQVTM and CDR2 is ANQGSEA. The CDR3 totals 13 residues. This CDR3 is CSVEFSSYNERFF. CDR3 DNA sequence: TGCAGCGTTGAGTTCAGCTCCTATAATGAGCGGTTCTTC.

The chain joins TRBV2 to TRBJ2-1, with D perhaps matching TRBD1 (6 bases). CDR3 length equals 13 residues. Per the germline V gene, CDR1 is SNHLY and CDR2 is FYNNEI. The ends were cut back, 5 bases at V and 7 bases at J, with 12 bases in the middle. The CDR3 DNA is TGTGCCAGCAGTCGGGACAAGAAGAATGAGCAGTTCTTC. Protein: CASSRDKKNEQFF. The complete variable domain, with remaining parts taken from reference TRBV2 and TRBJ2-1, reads EPEVTQTPSHQVTQMGQEVILRCVPISNHLYFYWYRQILGQKVEFLVSFYNNEISEKSEIFDDQFSVERPDGSNFTLKIRSTKLEDSAMYFCASSRDKKNEQFFGPGTRLTVL.

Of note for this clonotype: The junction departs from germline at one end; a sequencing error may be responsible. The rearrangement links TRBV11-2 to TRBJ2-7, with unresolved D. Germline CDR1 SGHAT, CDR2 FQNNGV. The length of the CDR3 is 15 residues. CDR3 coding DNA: TGTGCTAGCAGCCTATCTGTGGGAATATCCTACAAGCAATACTTC. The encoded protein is CASSLSVGISYKQYF.

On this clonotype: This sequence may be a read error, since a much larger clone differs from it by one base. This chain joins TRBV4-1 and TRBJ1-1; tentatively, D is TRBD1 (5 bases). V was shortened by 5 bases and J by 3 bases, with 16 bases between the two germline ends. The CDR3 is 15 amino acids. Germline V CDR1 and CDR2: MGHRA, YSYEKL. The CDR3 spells CASSSGGSGDTEAFF. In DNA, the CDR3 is TGCGCCAGCAGCAGCGGGGGAAGTGGGGACACTGAAGCTTTCTTT.

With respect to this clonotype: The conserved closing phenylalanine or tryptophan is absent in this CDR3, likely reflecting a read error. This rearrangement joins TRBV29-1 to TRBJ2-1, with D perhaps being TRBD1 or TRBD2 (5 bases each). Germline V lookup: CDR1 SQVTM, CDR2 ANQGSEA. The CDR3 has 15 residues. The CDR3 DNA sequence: TGCAGCGTTGAAGGGGGGATTGAATCCTACACTGAGCAGTTCTCC. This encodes CSVEGGIESYTEQFS.

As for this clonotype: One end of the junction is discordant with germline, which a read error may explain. The CDR3 nucleotides read TGTGCCAGCAGCTTAGGCGAACTAGCGACGCAAGAGACTCAGTACTTC. It translates to CASSLGELATQETQYF. The chain is built from TRBV7-2 and TRBJ2-5; 7 bases align to TRBD2. The CDR3 runs to 16 residues. The germline V gene has CDR1 SGHTA and CDR2 FQGNSA.

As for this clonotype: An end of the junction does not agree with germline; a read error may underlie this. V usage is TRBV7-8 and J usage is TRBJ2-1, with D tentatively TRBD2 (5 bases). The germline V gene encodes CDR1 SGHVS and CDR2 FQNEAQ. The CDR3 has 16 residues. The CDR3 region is CANSLVAGGHGNEQFF. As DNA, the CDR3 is TGTGCCAACAGCTTAGTTGCTGGCGGGCACGGAAATGAGCAGTTCTTC. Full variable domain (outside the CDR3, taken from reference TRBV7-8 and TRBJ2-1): GAGVSQSPRYKVAKRGQDVALRCDPISGHVSLFWYQQALGQGPEFLTYFQNEAQLDKSGLPSDRFFAERPEGSVSTLKIQRTQQEDSAVYLCANSLVAGGHGNEQFFGPGTRLTVL.

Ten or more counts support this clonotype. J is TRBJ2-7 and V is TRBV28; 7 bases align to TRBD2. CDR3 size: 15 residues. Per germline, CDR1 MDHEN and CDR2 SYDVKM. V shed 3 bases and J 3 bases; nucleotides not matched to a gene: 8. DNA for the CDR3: TGTGCCAGCAGTTTTACGAGCGGGACCTACTACGAGCAGTACTTC. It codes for CASSFTSGTYYEQYF.

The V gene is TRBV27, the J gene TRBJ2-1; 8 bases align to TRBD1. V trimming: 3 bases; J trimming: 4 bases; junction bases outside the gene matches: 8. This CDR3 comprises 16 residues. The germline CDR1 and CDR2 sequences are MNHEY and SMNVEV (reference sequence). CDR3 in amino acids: CASSFQGAKLYNEQFF. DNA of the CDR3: TGTGCCAGCAGTTTCCAGGGGGCAAAGTTGTACAATGAGCAGTTCTTC.

For the CDR3, the DNA is TGCGCCAGGAGCTCCTCAGACAGCGGACTAGCAGGAGGGTCGGGAAATGAGCAGTTCTTC. It encodes CARSSSDSGLAGGSGNEQFF. V usage is TRBV4-1 and J usage is TRBJ2-1; 8 positions match TRBD2. Germline trimming cut 9 bases from V and 7 bases from J; bases unmatched to any gene: 29. The CDR3 loop spans 20 amino acids. Germline assignment: CDR1 MGHRA and CDR2 YSYEKL.

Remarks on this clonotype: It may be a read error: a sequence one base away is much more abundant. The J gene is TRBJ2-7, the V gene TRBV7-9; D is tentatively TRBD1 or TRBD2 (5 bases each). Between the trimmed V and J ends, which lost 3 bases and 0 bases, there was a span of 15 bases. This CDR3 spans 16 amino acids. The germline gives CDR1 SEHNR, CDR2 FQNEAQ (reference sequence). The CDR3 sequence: CASSFGQTGPSYEQYF. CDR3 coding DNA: TGTGCCAGCAGCTTCGGGCAAACGGGACCCTCCTACGAGCAGTACTTC.